These 5 T cell receptor beta chains were all obtained from the same sample, sequenced in a study of T cell responses to AZD1222 COVID-19 vaccine (dated by TCRdb to 2020 to 2022). Receptors were amplified or captured by the immunoSEQ multiplex PCR assay. TCRdb carries this immuneACCESS record with in-frame sequences only. Its versions omit some clonotypes, under half of them owing to an unresolved V gene in the studies checked, with the rest unexplained. Across this sample there are approximately 110,000 clones, with around nine tenths seen only once. The ten largest clonotypes hold approximately 10% of the sample. The sample's time point label, in plain terms: baseline before first vaccination. Sample: peripheral blood, taken on day 0 of AZD1222 vaccination. Receptors originate from an adult in good health.

The V gene is TRBV6-5, the J gene TRBJ2-2; D gene uncertain. Per the germline V gene, CDR1 is MNHEY and CDR2 is SVGAGI. Trimming stripped 8 bases from V and 5 bases from J, with 9 bases between. CDR3 size: 12 residues. The CDR3 region is CASLGFTGELFF. CDR3 DNA: TGTGCCAGCCTGGGGTTTACCGGGGAGCTGTTTTTT.

The chain is built from TRBV19 and TRBJ2-1; 7 nucleotides align to TRBD1. V was pared by 1 base and J by 6 bases, with 3 bases of the junction left unmatched. Germline V lookup: CDR1 LNHDA, CDR2 SQIVND (reference sequence). This CDR3 region has 14 residues. This CDR3 is CASSIGNRGNEQFF. The DNA for the CDR3 is TGTGCCAGTAGTATAGGGAACAGGGGCAATGAGCAGTTCTTC.

The chain combines TRBV11-2 with TRBJ2-7, with 9 bases matching TRBD2. The CDR3 totals 16 residues. In germline, CDR1 is SGHAT, CDR2 FQNNGV. J gave up 6 bases and V 1 base, and 10 bases lay outside the gene matches. The CDR3 sequence: CASSLGGSGRTSEQYF. CDR3 nucleotides: TGTGCCAGCAGCTTAGGGGGTAGCGGGAGAACTTCCGAGCAGTACTTC.

The V gene is TRBV27, the J gene TRBJ1-6; tentative D call: TRBD1 (5 bases). The CDR3 extends over 13 amino acids. Trimming shortened V by 5 bases and J by 7 bases, and 9 bases separated the two germline ends. The germline gives CDR1 MNHEY, CDR2 SMNVEV (reference sequence). Here the CDR3 DNA reads TGTGCCAGCAGTCCCCCAGGGAATTCACCCCTCCACTTT. Amino acid sequence: CASSPPGNSPLHF.

The chain has TRBV11-2 and TRBJ1-1, with D unclear. V was clipped by 1 base and J by 0 bases, with 6 bases between them. In germline, CDR1 is SGHAT, CDR2 FQNNGV. This CDR3 spans 14 amino acids. This CDR3 reads CASSLGAVNTEAFF. In nucleotides, the CDR3 is TGTGCCAGCAGCTTAGGGGCGGTGAACACTGAAGCTTTCTTT.